This T cell receptor beta chain was recorded in a study of T cell responses to AZD1222 COVID-19 vaccine. CDR1 and CDR2 (germline): SGDLS, YYNGEE. The CDR3 is 15 amino acids. Germline trimming cut 0 bases from V and 4 bases from J; bases unmatched to any gene: 5. Clones were sequenced by immunoSEQ multiplex PCR, and TCRdb holds only the in-frame ones, with some missing. Of roughly 120,000 clones listed, 86% are singletons. The receptor comes from an adult in good health. The material sequenced was peripheral blood, taken on day 0 of AZD1222 vaccination. This chain joins TRBV9 and TRBJ2-7; TRBD1 aligns across 9 bases. CDR3 in DNA: TGTGCCAGCAGCGTAGGGGGGACAGGGCGGTACGAGCAGTACTTC. It translates to CASSVGGTGRYEQYF.